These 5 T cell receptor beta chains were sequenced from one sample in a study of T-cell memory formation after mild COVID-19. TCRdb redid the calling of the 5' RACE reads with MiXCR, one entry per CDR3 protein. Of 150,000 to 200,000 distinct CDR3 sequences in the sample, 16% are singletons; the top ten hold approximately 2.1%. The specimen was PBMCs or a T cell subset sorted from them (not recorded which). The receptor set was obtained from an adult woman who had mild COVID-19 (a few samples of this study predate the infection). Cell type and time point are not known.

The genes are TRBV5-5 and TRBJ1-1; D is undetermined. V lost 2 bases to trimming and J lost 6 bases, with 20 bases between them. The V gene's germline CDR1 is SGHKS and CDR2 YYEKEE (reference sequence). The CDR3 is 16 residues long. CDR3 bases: TGTGCCAGCAGCTTTGGGATTGAAGTCCTCCTCCCTGAAGCTTTCTTT. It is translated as CASSFGIEVLLPEAFF.

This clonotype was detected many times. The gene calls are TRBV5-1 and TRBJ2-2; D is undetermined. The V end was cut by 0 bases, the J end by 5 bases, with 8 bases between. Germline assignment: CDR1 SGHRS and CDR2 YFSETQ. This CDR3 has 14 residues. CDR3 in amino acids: CASSLAIRTGELFF. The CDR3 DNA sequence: TGCGCCAGCAGCTTGGCCATCAGAACCGGGGAGCTGTTTTTT.

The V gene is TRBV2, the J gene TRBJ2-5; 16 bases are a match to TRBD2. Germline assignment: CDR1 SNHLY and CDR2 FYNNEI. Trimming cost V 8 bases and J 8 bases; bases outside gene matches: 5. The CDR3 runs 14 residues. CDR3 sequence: CASGGLAGGQTQYF. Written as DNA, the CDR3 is TGTGCCAGCGGGGGACTAGCGGGAGGGCAAACCCAGTACTTC. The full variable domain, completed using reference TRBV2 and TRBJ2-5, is EPEVTQTPSHQVTQMGQEVILRCVPISNHLYFYWYRQILGQKVEFLVSFYNNEISEKSEIFDDQFSVERPDGSNFTLKIRSTKLEDSAMYFCASGGLAGGQTQYFGPGTRLLVL.

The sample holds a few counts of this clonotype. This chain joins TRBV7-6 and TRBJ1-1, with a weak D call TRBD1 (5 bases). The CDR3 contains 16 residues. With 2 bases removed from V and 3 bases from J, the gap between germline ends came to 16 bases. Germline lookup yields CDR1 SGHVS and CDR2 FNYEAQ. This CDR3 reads CASSLSIGAVYTEAFF. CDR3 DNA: TGTGCCAGCAGCTTAAGTATAGGGGCGGTGTACACTGAAGCTTTCTTT.

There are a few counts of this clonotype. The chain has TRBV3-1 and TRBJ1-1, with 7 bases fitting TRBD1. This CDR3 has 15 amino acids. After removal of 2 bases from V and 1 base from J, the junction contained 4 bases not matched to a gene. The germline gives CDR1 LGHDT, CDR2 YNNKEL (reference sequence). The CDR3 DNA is TGTGCCAGCAGCCAATGGAACAGGGGGAACACTGAAGCTTTCTTT. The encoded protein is CASSQWNRGNTEAFF.